This section outlines one T cell receptor (beta chain) sequence together with its context. The sample is drawn from a study of Ad26.COV2.S vaccination and SARS-CoV-2 variants. Study context: Once or twice, 56 days apart, Ad26.COV2.S was delivered intramuscularly.

The sample's treatment: roughly 20 received Ad26.COV2.S at low or high dose, single or two shots; five or six received placebo; per-sample allocation not given. Repertoires come from day 63 after the first vaccine or placebo injection. Germline V gene sequence: CDR1 MNHNS, CDR2 SASEGT. V was shortened by 3 bases and J by 8 bases, with 3 bases between the two germline ends. The CDR3 runs to 10 residues. Clones were read by immunoSEQ multiplex PCR, and TCRdb kept only the in-frame ones, dropping some. The data show some 330,000 clones, with about 90% seen just once and roughly 6% held by the top ten. The input for sequencing was peripheral blood, taken in a trial of Ad26.COV2.S vaccine versus placebo. V gene TRBV6-1 combines with J gene TRBJ2-3; no reliable D call. The source of this sequence is a person aged 18 to 65 who received the Ad26.COV2.S COVID-19 vaccine or a placebo. The CDR3 bases are TGTGCCAGCAGTGACGGTACGCAGTATTTT. It is translated as CASSDGTQYF.